This T cell receptor beta chain was identified in a study of blood T cell repertoires in COVID-19. Turning to the study itself: The United States, Italy and Spain were the sources of the acute and convalescent COVID-19 samples. Sample material is recorded as cDNA or gDNA derived from T cells, B-cell-depleted T cells, or PBMCs.

Under the authors' procedure: Estimates of nucleated cell counts were drawn from the amplification of reference gene primers. Here immunoSEQ multiplex PCR was the method, and the copy in TCRdb shows in-frame clones only, minus some. That table supplies the V and J calls and clone size; D and trimming were determined from the DNA. The profile covers roughly 200,000 clones, with roughly 84% appearing a single time and roughly 20% taken by the ten largest. Trimming took off 2 bases at V and 6 bases at J, with 11 bases between the two ends. The germline V gene has CDR1 LNHNV and CDR2 YYDKDF (reference sequence). CDR3 length equals 13 residues.

The chain employs TRBV15 and TRBJ2-7; perhaps TRBD1 as D (6 bases). The sample was peripheral blood. The sequence was collected from a human donor in a cohort sampled during active COVID-19. The CDR3 sequence is CATSRTTGSEQYV. The CDR3 DNA reads as TGTGCCACCAGCAGAACTACAGGGTCCGAGCAGTACGTC.